In this sample, the clone carrying this T cell receptor (beta chain) turned up a few times. What it binds is unknown. Treatment: roughly 10-day PBMC culture with coronavirus spike peptide pools or control peptides (ViraFEST assay). In the ViraFEST assay, peptide-pool expansion preceded TCR sequencing of expanded clonotypes. These data originate in a study of vaccination and CD4 T cells after COVID-19. Study in general: The convalescents were made up of six males and four females, two of whom were Hispanic. Median draw time for post-COVID samples was under 120 days post-diagnosis (range 35 to 161).

Sequencing of the DNA from cultured CD4+ T cells was carried out with the Oncomine TCR Beta short-read assay. TCRdb re-derived calls from the PCR reads in MiXCR, one entry per CDR3 protein. The sample carries fewer than 15,000 distinct CDR3 sequences, approximately 42% recorded once. V was clipped by 0 bases and J by 3 bases, with 12 bases between them. The CDR3 is 15 amino acids. Germline CDR1 reads SGHRS; CDR2 reads YFSETQ. The TCR originated in a human donor who had recovered from COVID-19. Source: CD4+ T cells from blood, cultured in vitro, taken after SARS-CoV-2 vaccination. The rearrangement joins TRBV5-1 to TRBJ1-1; D remains ambiguous. The CDR3 DNA follows: TGCGCCAGCAGCTTGGGGGGTTATGGGGACACTGAAGCTTTCTTT. It specifies CASSLGGYGDTEAFF.